The TCR beta chain under discussion was sequenced for a study of blood T cell repertoires in COVID-19. The wider study: Sites in the United States, Italy and Spain provided acute and convalescent COVID-19 samples. T cells, B-cell-depleted T cells, or PBMCs provided the cDNA or gDNA that served as material.

CDR3 length equals 14 residues. The V gene end was trimmed by 5 bases and the J gene end by 9 bases; junction bases not matched to a gene: 12. Per germline, CDR1 SGHTA and CDR2 FQGNSA. Original processing methods: Amplified reference gene primers provided the basis for estimating nucleated cell counts. Using immunoSEQ multiplex PCR, the repertoire was profiled, and TCRdb retains in-frame clones only, with some absent. V and J calls and clone size are given by that table; D and trimming were obtained from the DNA. The data show some 240,000 clones, with around 85% seen just once and roughly 10% held by the top ten.

Material for sequencing was peripheral blood. The sequence was obtained from a woman aged 80 or over with acute or convalescent COVID-19. The chain links TRBV7-2 to TRBJ2-7, with 8 bases lining up with TRBD2. This CDR3 is CASSRGGAQPSQYF. The CDR3 nucleotides read TGTGCCAGCAGCCGGGGGGGGGCCCAACCTTCGCAGTACTTC.